This record concerns one T cell receptor beta chain sequence. This record belongs to a study of blood T cell repertoires in COVID-19. Across the study: PBMCs, B-cell-depleted T cells, or T cells were the source of the cDNA or gDNA that made up the material.

The CDR3 is made up of 15 amino acids. V was cut by 0 bases and J by 4 bases, with 11 bases left in between. Germline CDR1 LGHNA, CDR2 YNFKEQ. The assay was immunoSEQ multiplex PCR, and TCRdb's table has in-frame clones only and misses some. This sample has under 300,000 clones; around four fifths occur once, and the top ten carry about 4%. The clonotype comes from a woman aged 40 to 50 with active or convalescent COVID-19. The source material was peripheral blood. The chain recombines TRBV4-2 with TRBJ2-3; a possible D gene is TRBD1 (5 bases). In DNA form, the CDR3 reads TGTGCCAGCAGCCAAGATGGTGACAGCGCAGATACGCAGTATTTT. Translating it yields CASSQDGDSADTQYF.